This paragraph reports one T cell receptor (beta chain). The antigen this receptor binds is unknown. Nothing much larger sits one base from this clone, and base qualities are not available. This sample was included in a study of cytotoxic CD8 clonotypes in ibrutinib-treated CLL (dated by TCRdb to the early 2020s). For the study in its entirety: The cohort included more than 14 treatment-naive and eleven to twelve relapsed/refractory patients; about 18 were IGHV unmutated. Responses were partial in about 25 patients and complete in 2; after median 68 months follow-up, approximately 15 stayed in remission and 12 progressed. Response samples were obtained after a median of 12 months of treatment, with a range of roughly 6 to 40 months. On average, each sample had 255,043 productive templates and 100,000 or so productive rearrangements. Longitudinal samples were available for about 30% of the roughly 90 trial participants. Cryopreserved peripheral blood mononuclear cells were collected before treatment, at response, and at either disease progression or sustained remission. Every sample from remission and from progressive disease was obtained while the patients were still on ibrutinib.

Taken with the paper, the label for time point translates to: approximately 25 months on ibrutinib. For TCR beta library preparation, 1.5 to 2 micrograms of genomic DNA was extracted from cryopreserved PBMCs. Longitudinal blood samples from CLL patients receiving ibrutinib monotherapy were subjected to high-throughput TCR beta sequencing. The patients took part in an open-label, single-center phase 2 trial of ibrutinib monotherapy. V is pared back by 0 bases and J by 0 bases, with 5 bases lying between the germline termini. From the cysteine up to the phenylalanine, the CDR3 has a length of 14 residues. Only the CDR3 portion is preserved as DNA: 42 bases, with reading frame beginning at the first base. CDR1 and CDR2 (GTSNPN, SVGIG) derive from the germline V gene (reference sequence). Study-wide findings and limitations: Baseline clonality exceeded that of age-matched healthy donors and correlated strongly with circulating CD8+ T-cell counts. At ibrutinib response clonality went up, during sustained remission it held steady, and at progression it dropped back toward baseline. Sampling times were not matched between patients in sustained remission and patients whose disease was progressing, and lymph node repertoires were not examined. Public clonotypes were rare and either shrank or stayed stable during treatment, and the rise in clonality at ibrutinib response reflected expansion of private clonotypes.

A MiSeq instrument was used for deep resolution sequencing, which targeted depths ranging from 1 in 1 million up to 1 in 200,000 T cells, with coverage averaging 10x for each clonotype. The immunoSEQ hsTCRB Kit was used to generate TCR beta libraries. The authors processed their data as follows. The data were analyzed with ImmunoSEQ Analyzer and ImmunoSEQ Data Assistant, and V, D and J gene assignments followed IMGT definitions. Clonality, which ranges from 0 to 1, was calculated by subtracting the normalized Shannon entropy of productive rearrangement frequencies from one. Only overrepresented clonotypes making up at least 0.05% of the repertoire of each patient were included in the public clonotype analysis. About 13 age-matched healthy donor repertoires from immuneACCESS were used as controls for clonality. Imported from immuneACCESS, the table was reduced by TCRdb to in-frame sequences with V and J called. These copies leave out some clones; in studies compared against another copy, an unresolved V gene accounts for under half, and the cause of the remainder is not known. The V and J calls and the clone size are those of that table, but D and trimming were determined from the DNA. The table for this sample lists about 200,000 clones; about two thirds of them were counted only once. The ten largest account for around an eighth of the sample.

The sequencing used PBMCs, collected after 24 months of ibrutinib treatment. The TCR was taken from a human donor with chronic lymphocytic leukemia. The chain is made from TRBV30 and TRBJ2-2; the D region may be TRBD1 or TRBD2, each matching 5 bases equally. The CDR3 reads as follows: CAWSVGANTGELFF. The DNA sequence follows: TGTGCCTGGAGTGTGGGGGCGAACACCGGGGAGCTGTTTTTT.